This T cell receptor beta chain comes out of a study of T cell responses to AZD1222 COVID-19 vaccine. Findings of the study overall: White British donors predominated, females outnumbered males, and clonal diversity was possibly underestimated.

Second-dose intervals of approximately 4 or approximately 12 weeks were pooled. Details on this clone: Its antigen is still unknown.

V lost 7 bases and J lost 1; bases outside the gene matches: 16. The CDR3 consists of 17 residues. CDR1 and CDR2 (germline): SGHRS, YFSETQ. Profiling relied on immunoSEQ multiplex PCR, and the TCRdb table lists in-frame clones only, not all of them. The sample yields 120,000 or so clones, around 84% seen once. The chain employs TRBV5-1 and TRBJ1-2; 7 bases are shared with TRBD1. The source material was peripheral blood, sampled 28 days after the second AZD1222 dose. The sequence came from an adult who received the AZD1222 COVID-19 vaccine. The CDR3 loop is CASGPGQPKHLNYGYTF. The CDR3 DNA is TGCGCCAGCGGCCCGGGACAGCCAAAACACCTTAACTATGGCTACACCTTC.